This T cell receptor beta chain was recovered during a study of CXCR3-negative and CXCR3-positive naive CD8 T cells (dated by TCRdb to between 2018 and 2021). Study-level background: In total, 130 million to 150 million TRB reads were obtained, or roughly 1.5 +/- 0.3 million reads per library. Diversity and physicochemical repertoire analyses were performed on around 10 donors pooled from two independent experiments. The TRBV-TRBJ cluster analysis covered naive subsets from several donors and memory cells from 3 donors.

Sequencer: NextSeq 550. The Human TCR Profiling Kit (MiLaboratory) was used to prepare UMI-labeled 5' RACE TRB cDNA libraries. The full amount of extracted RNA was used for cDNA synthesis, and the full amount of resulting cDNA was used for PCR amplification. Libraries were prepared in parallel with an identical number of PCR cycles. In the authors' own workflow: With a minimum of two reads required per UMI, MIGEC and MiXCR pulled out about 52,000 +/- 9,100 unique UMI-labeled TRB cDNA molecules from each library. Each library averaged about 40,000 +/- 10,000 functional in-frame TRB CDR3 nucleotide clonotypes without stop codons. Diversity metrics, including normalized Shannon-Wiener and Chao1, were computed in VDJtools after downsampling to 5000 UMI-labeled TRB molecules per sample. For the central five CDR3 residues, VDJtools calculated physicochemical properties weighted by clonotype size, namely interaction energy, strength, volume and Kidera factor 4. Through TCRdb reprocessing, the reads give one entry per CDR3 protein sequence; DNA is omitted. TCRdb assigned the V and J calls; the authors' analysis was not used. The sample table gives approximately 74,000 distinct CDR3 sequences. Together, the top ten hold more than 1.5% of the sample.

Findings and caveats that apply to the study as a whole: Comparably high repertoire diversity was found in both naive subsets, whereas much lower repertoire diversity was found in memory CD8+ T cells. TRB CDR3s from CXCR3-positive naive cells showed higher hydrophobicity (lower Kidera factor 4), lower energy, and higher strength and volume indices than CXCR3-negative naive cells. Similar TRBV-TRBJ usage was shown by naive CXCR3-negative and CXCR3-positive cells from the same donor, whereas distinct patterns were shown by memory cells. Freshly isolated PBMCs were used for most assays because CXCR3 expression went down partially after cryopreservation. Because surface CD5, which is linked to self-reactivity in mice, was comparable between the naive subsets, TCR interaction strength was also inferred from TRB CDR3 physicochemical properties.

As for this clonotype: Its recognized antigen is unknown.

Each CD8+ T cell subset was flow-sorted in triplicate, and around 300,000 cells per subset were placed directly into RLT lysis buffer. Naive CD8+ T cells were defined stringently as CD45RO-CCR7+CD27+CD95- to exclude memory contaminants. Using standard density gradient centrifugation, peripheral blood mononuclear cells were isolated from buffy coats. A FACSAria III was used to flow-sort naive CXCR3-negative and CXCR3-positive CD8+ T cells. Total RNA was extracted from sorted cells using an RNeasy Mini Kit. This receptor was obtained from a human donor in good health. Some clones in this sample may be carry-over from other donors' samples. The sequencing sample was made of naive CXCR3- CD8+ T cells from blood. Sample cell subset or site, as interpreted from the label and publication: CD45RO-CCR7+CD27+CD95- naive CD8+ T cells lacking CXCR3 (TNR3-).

The CDR3 protein sequence reads: CASRGKTGVWVDTGELFF. The rearrangement joined TRBV6-2 or TRBV6-3 to TRBJ2-2; TCRdb calls TRBD1, which cannot be checked without DNA. The germline V gene provides CDR1 MNHEY and CDR2 SVGEGT. Reading from cysteine to phenylalanine, the CDR3 counts 18 amino acids. No DNA sequence is on record.